This T cell receptor (beta chain) comes out of a study of blood T cell repertoires in COVID-19. The wider study: Acute and convalescent COVID-19 samples came from the United States, Italy and Spain. In each case, the material was cDNA or gDNA derived from T cells, B-cell-depleted T cells, or PBMCs.

Under the authors' procedure: Amplification from reference gene primers served as the basis for estimated nucleated cell counts. Clones were sequenced by immunoSEQ multiplex PCR, and TCRdb holds only the in-frame ones, with some missing. From that table come the V and J calls and clone size; the DNA was used to work out D and trimming. The table records some 280,000 clones, around 90% of them present only once. The V and J ends lost 1 base and 2 bases, in that order; junction bases with no gene match: 9. Germline lookup yields CDR1 LNHDA and CDR2 SQIVND (reference sequence). The CDR3 runs to 18 residues. This clone was seen just once.

This sequence originates from a woman between 40 and 50 years old who had recovered from COVID-19. Sequencing was carried out using peripheral blood. The chain is built from TRBV19 and TRBJ1-4; 8 nucleotides agree with TRBD1. CDR3: CASSIGRDRWSTNEKLFF. CDR3 DNA sequence: TGTGCCAGTAGTATAGGACGGGACAGGTGGAGCACTAATGAAAAACTGTTTTTT. Supplemented by reference TRBV19 and TRBJ1-4, the full variable domain reads DGGITQSPKYLFRKEGQNVTLSCEQNLNHDAMYWYRQDPGQGLRLIYYSQIVNDFQKGDIAEGYSVSREKKESFPLTVTSAQKNPTAFYLCASSIGRDRWSTNEKLFFGSGTQLSVL.